One and the same sample provided the 10 T cell receptor beta chains below, sequenced in a study of a mutant IDH1 vaccine in newly diagnosed glioma. Time point defined: week 47, end of study. Topical imiquimod accompanied each vaccine dose, which consisted of 300 ug of mutant IDH1 20-mer peptide. No antigens are known for them. Method: immunoSEQ multiplex PCR; TCRdb's copy keeps in-frame clones and lacks some. The data hold almost 95,000 clones, with roughly 86% observed a single time. Sequenced material: PBMCs, taken from a glioma patient whose treatment included an IDH1 peptide vaccine. The receptors stem from a woman between 45 and 60 years old with glioma.

The CDR3 reads CASKQSVNTGELFF. DNA for the CDR3: TGCGCCAGCAAACAGTCCGTTAACACCGGGGAGCTGTTTTTT. The J gene is TRBJ2-2, the V gene TRBV4-1; D ambiguous. CDR1 and CDR2 (germline): MGHRA, YSYEKL. CDR3 length: 14 residues. V dropped 7 bases and J dropped 2 bases, with 11 bases sitting between them.

The gene calls are TRBV19 and TRBJ2-5; perhaps TRBD1 as D (5 bases). The V end lost 0 bases, the J end lost 9 bases, and 14 bases lay between the germline ends. CDR3 size: 14 residues. The germline gives CDR1 LNHDA, CDR2 SQIVND (reference sequence). This CDR3 is CASSIEPLRGSQYF. The CDR3 DNA reads as TGTGCCAGTAGTATAGAGCCTCTAAGGGGATCCCAGTACTTC.

The chain uses TRBV28 and TRBJ1-1; D remains unclear. The germline V gene has CDR1 MDHEN and CDR2 SYDVKM. The CDR3 spans 11 residues. V was shortened by 6 bases and J by 0 bases, with 2 bases between the two germline ends. The CDR3: CASSVNTEAFF. In DNA form, the CDR3 reads TGTGCCAGCAGCGTGAACACTGAAGCTTTCTTT.

The rearrangement links TRBV2 to TRBJ2-7; no firm D call. The CDR3 is 13 residues long. Trimming took off 3 bases at V and 2 bases at J, with 8 bases between the two ends. Germline loops: CDR1 SNHLY, CDR2 FYNNEI. The CDR3 sequence: CASSDSHPYEQYF. CDR3 nucleotides: TGTGCCAGCAGTGACTCTCACCCCTACGAGCAGTACTTC.

The genes are TRBV19 and TRBJ2-1; D unresolved. V was pared by 5 bases and J by 10 bases, with 9 bases between. Germline assignment: CDR1 LNHDA and CDR2 SQIVND (reference sequence). CDR3 size: 11 residues. The DNA of the CDR3 is TGTGCCAGTAGTCCGGGCAAGGAGCAGTTCTTC. This sequence encodes CASSPGKEQFF.

This chain uses TRBV6-1 with TRBJ1-2, with D tentatively TRBD1 (5 bases). The CDR3 consists of 12 residues. V lost 2 bases and J 10 bases, leaving 11 bases between the germline ends. Germline V gives CDR1 MNHNS, CDR2 SASEGT. The CDR3 nucleotides are TGTGCCAGCAGTGAAATTCCGACAGTCTACACCTTC. This gives the protein CASSEIPTVYTF.

The rearrangement uses TRBV28 and TRBJ2-5; possibly TRBD1 for D (6 bases). Trimming removed 3 bases at V and 5 bases at J, with 10 bases between. Germline-derived CDR1 and CDR2 are MDHEN and SYDVKM. The CDR3 loop spans 13 amino acids. CDR3 amino acids: CASSLGTLETQYF. In DNA, the CDR3 is TGTGCCAGCAGTTTGGGGACATTGGAGACCCAGTACTTC.

This clone has just one count. The rearrangement uses TRBV5-5 and TRBJ1-5; 7 bases are shared with TRBD1. CDR3 length: 16 amino acids. Germline V gene data show CDR1 as SGHKS and CDR2 as YYEKEE (reference sequence). After removal of 0 bases from V and 1 base from J, the junction contained 4 bases not matched to a gene. The CDR3 DNA reads TGTGCCAGCAGCTTGGCGAGCAGGGGGAGCAATCAGCCCCAGCATTTT. Translated: CASSLASRGSNQPQHF.

J is TRBJ2-7 and V is TRBV27; a weak D match, TRBD2 (6 bases). This CDR3 contains 13 residues. V dropped 4 bases and J dropped 6 bases, with 13 bases sitting between them. Per germline, CDR1 MNHEY and CDR2 SMNVEV (reference sequence). The CDR3: CASSSTGDGEQYF. The CDR3 DNA is TGTGCCAGCAGTTCTACGGGGGACGGCGAGCAGTACTTC.

The rearrangement uses TRBV28 and TRBJ1-2; a weak D match, TRBD1 (6 bases). This CDR3 is built from 14 residues. Germline CDR1 is MDHEN and CDR2 is SYDVKM. Trimming shortened V by 5 bases and J by 5 bases, and 15 bases separated the two germline ends. CDR3: CASSPSDRRYGYTF. For the CDR3, the DNA is TGTGCCAGCAGTCCGTCCGACAGGCGGTATGGCTACACCTTC.